One sample yielded the 10 T cell receptor beta chains listed below, sequenced in a study of CD4 T cell repertoires in COVID-19. Produced via immunoSEQ multiplex PCR; TCRdb's table is partial and in-frame only. The sample gives about 24,000 clones, more than 85% of which show up once; about 0.66% is in the top ten. The memory T cells were sequenced right after ex vivo isolation, without culture. The sample consisted of circulating follicular helper CD4+ T cells (cTfh) from blood, taken before the COVID-19 pandemic. The receptors shown here come from a human donor who had COVID-19.

This clone appeared a single time. The chain recombines TRBV5-6 with TRBJ2-2, with D tentatively TRBD1 (6 bases). The V gene's germline CDR1 is SGHDT and CDR2 YYEEEE. V shed 6 bases and J shed 3 bases, with 15 bases lying between them. The CDR3 has 15 residues. CDR3 residues: CASITRQVDTGELFF. DNA for the CDR3: TGTGCCAGCATCACGAGACAGGTAGACACCGGGGAGCTGTTTTTT.

This clone was seen a single time. The chain links TRBV5-1 to TRBJ2-1; 13 bases are a match to TRBD2. V shed 3 bases and J 2 bases; nucleotides not matched to a gene: 2. This CDR3 spans 16 amino acids. CDR1 is SGHRS and CDR2 is YFSETQ in the germline V gene. DNA of the CDR3: TGCGCCAGCAGCTCCGGGACTAGCGGGGCCTACAATGAGCAGTTCTTC. As protein: CASSSGTSGAYNEQFF.

This chain links TRBV7-2 with TRBJ2-3; TRBD2 aligns across 8 bases. The CDR3 is 15 residues long. The V and J ends lost 6 bases and 11 bases, in that order; junction bases with no gene match: 16. In germline, CDR1 is SGHTA, CDR2 FQGNSA. The CDR3 sequence: CASSPRLAGLIKQYF. The DNA of the CDR3 is TGTGCCAGCAGTCCGAGGCTAGCGGGCCTTATTAAGCAGTATTTT.

The chain's CDR3 is CASSSRPAGGSIPPDTQYF. The CDR3 DNA follows: TGTGCCAGCAGCTCTAGGCCCGCGGGGGGCTCGATCCCCCCAGATACGCAGTATTTT. The chain employs TRBV7-6 and TRBJ2-3; 8 bases are a match to TRBD2. Unmatched junction bases numbered 19, after V lost 4 bases and J lost 4 bases. CDR1 is SGHVS, CDR2 FNYEAQ, per germline. CDR3 length equals 19 residues.

The chain joins TRBV6-1 to TRBJ2-7, with D perhaps TRBD2 (6 bases). Trimming left V 6 bases short and J 5 bases short, with 20 bases between. Germline V gene data show CDR1 as MNHNS and CDR2 as SASEGT. This CDR3 has 15 residues. The CDR3 spells CASRRDGGYSDEQYF. CDR3 nucleotides: TGTGCCAGCAGGCGCGATGGGGGGTATAGCGACGAGCAGTACTTC.

The chain employs TRBV7-9 and TRBJ2-2, with 16 bases that match TRBD2. V was pared by 4 bases and J by 6 bases, with 8 bases of the junction left unmatched. CDR1 and CDR2 (germline): SEHNR, FQNEAQ (reference sequence). This CDR3 has 18 amino acids. The chain's CDR3 is CASSSPPGTSGRAGELFF. The CDR3 nucleotides are TGTGCCAGCAGCTCCCCACCCGGGACTAGCGGGAGGGCCGGGGAGCTGTTTTTT.

The rearrangement joins TRBV5-5 to TRBJ2-3, with TRBD2 matching 8 bases. After removal of 4 bases from V and 2 bases from J, the junction contained 3 bases not matched to a gene. The CDR3 runs to 14 residues. CDR1 and CDR2 from the germline V gene are SGHKS and YYEKEE (reference sequence). The CDR3: CASSVSGTTDTQYF. CDR3 nucleotides: TGTGCCAGCAGCGTTAGCGGGACCACAGATACGCAGTATTTT.

The V and J genes are TRBV5-4 and TRBJ2-6; D is uncertain. CDR1 and CDR2 (germline): SGHNT, YYREEE (reference sequence). The CDR3 length is 15 residues. Trimming pared 1 base from V and 1 base from J, leaving 6 bases between. CDR3 residues: CASSLLESGANVLTF. The CDR3 region has the DNA TGTGCCAGCAGCTTGTTAGAATCTGGGGCCAACGTCCTGACTTTC.

This clone was recorded a few times. The chain is built from TRBV5-1 and TRBJ2-4; 14 bases line up with TRBD2. Germline V gene data show CDR1 as SGHRS and CDR2 as YFSETQ. The CDR3 is made up of 17 amino acids. The ends lost 0 bases at V and 6 bases at J; junction bases unmatched: 5. The CDR3 DNA reads TGCGCCAGCAGCTTGGCAGGGACTAGCGGGGGTTTAAACATTCAGTACTTC. It is translated as CASSLAGTSGGLNIQYF. The whole variable domain, filled in from reference TRBV5-1 and TRBJ2-4, reads KAGVTQTPRYLIKTRGQQVTLSCSPISGHRSVSWYQQTPGQGLQFLFEYFSETQRNKGNFPGRFSGRQFSNSRSEMNVSTLELGDSALYLCASSLAGTSGGLNIQYFGAGTRLSVL.

The chain links TRBV19 to TRBJ1-1; D ambiguous. CDR1 and CDR2 from the germline V gene are LNHDA and SQIVND (reference sequence). V lost 3 bases, J lost 6 bases, and 14 bases lay in between. This CDR3 region has 14 residues. The CDR3 sequence is CASSIGGRVAEAFF. As DNA, the CDR3 is TGTGCCAGTAGTATCGGCGGGCGAGTGGCTGAAGCTTTCTTT.